This is a list of T cell receptor beta chains from one sample in a study of T cells in Graves' hyperthyroidism and ophthalmopathy. Each CDR3 protein gets one entry after TCRdb re-called the multiplex PCR reads with MiXCR. The data contain about 720,000 distinct CDR3 sequences, roughly 15% of them singletons. Sequencing was carried out using blood. Receptors were obtained from a man aged 18 to 30 with Graves' hyperthyroidism. Each CDR3 is given with its conserved first and last residue. A D gene is named only where the DNA matches it firmly. Not every row has a clone size; where given, it reads once, few, many or a size class.

>TRBD1|TRBV27|TRBJ2-1|few
CASSPRQGASEQFF
TGTGCCAGCAGTCCCCGACAGGGGGCCAGTGAGCAGTTCTTC
>.|TRBV27|TRBJ2-5|many
CASSFPPGEYF
TGTGCCAGCAGTTTTCCCCCAGGGGAGTACTTC
>.|TRBV11-2|TRBJ2-1|many
CASSPHLASGLTYNEQFF
TGTGCCAGCAGCCCCCATCTTGCGAGCGGGCTGACCTACAATGAGCAGTTCTTC
>.|TRBV7-2|TRBJ2-7|.
CASSWGSPPTVYEQYF
TGTGCCAGCAGCTGGGGCAGCCCACCCACCGTCTACGAGCAGTACTTC
>TRBD1|TRBV11-2|TRBJ1-1|.
CASSKSHGTDTEAFF
TGTGCCAGCAGCAAAAGTCACGGGACAGACACTGAAGCTTTCTTT
>.|TRBV20-1|TRBJ1-4|.
CSARGQANEKLFF
TGCAGTGCTAGAGGACAGGCCAATGAAAAACTGTTTTTT
>TRBD2|TRBV28|TRBJ2-7|many
CASSFSPLGGTRGLYEQYF
TGTGCCAGCAGTTTTTCTCCCCTGGGGGGGACTAGGGGGTTGTACGAGCAGTACTTC
>.|TRBV6-9|TRBJ1-2|.
CASSLPGGTWGYTF
TGTGCCAGCAGTTTACCGGGCGGCACCTGGGGCTACACCTTC
>.|TRBV30|TRBJ1-1|many
CAWSRGPMNTEAFF
TGTGCCTGGAGTCGCGGACCGATGAACACTGAAGCTTTCTTT
>TRBD1|TRBV13|TRBJ1-4|.
CASSPRRGNEKLFF
TGTGCCAGCAGCCCTCGCAGGGGGAATGAAAAACTGTTTTTT
>.|TRBV5-6|TRBJ2-6|few
CASTEAPTGANVLTF
TGTGCCAGCACCGAGGCCCCGACCGGGGCCAACGTCCTGACTTTC
>TRBD2|TRBV3-1|TRBJ2-7|few
CASSQDWTSGSYEQYF
TGTGCCAGCAGCCAAGATTGGACTAGCGGGAGCTACGAGCAGTACTTC
>.|TRBV30|TRBJ2-7|many
CAWSEGNEQYF
TGTGCCTGGAGTGAAGGGAACGAGCAGTACTTC
>.|TRBV6-1|TRBJ2-7|few
CASSELRDWDEQYF
TGTGCCAGCAGTGAACTCCGGGATTGGGACGAGCAGTACTTC
>.|TRBV24-1|TRBJ2-5|few
CATSDPTRTGAEYF
TGTGCCACCAGTGATCCAACCAGAACCGGGGCGGAGTACTTC
>.|TRBV19|TRBJ1-2|.
CASRDMANYGYTF
TGTGCCAGTCGGGACATGGCTAACTATGGCTACACCTTC
>.|TRBV7-9|TRBJ2-5|.
CASTPLSLGSQYF
TGTGCCAGCACCCCACTCTCTCTGGGGAGCCAGTACTTC
>TRBD1|TRBV28|TRBJ2-7|many
CATRDSHEQYF
TGTGCCACCAGGGACAGCCACGAGCAGTACTTC
>.|TRBV18|TRBJ1-1|many
CASAPGGFTEAFF
TGTGCCAGCGCGCCGGGAGGGTTCACTGAAGCTTTCTTT
>TRBD1|TRBV20-1|TRBJ2-7|many
CSATLGTGEMEQYF
TGCAGTGCTACTCTGGGGACAGGGGAGATGGAGCAGTACTTC
>TRBD1|TRBV15|TRBJ1-2|few
CATSSRTGRIYTF
TGTGCCACCAGCTCCCGGACAGGGAGGATCTACACCTTC
>TRBD2|TRBV2|TRBJ2-5|many
CASSGRLAGGALETQYF
TGTGCCAGCAGCGGTAGACTAGCGGGAGGGGCACTAGAGACCCAGTACTTC
>.|TRBV7-8|TRBJ1-6|.
CASIKTPRGIRNSPLHF
TGTGCCAGCATAAAAACGCCGCGGGGGATAAGGAATTCACCCCTCCACTTT
>TRBD1|TRBV12-3/TRBV12-4|TRBJ2-3|many
CASSPTGITDTQYF
TGTGCCAGCAGCCCGACAGGGATCACAGATACGCAGTATTTT
>TRBD1|TRBV28|TRBJ2-5|many
CASSTWTGVYQETQYF
TGTGCCAGCAGTACATGGACAGGGGTTTACCAAGAGACCCAGTACTTC
>.|TRBV9|TRBJ1-1|.
CASSVAGRNEAFF
TGTGCCAGCAGCGTAGCGGGTCGCAATGAAGCTTTCTTT
>.|TRBV6-1|TRBJ2-5|many
CASSEAETQYF
TGTGCCAGCAGTGAGGCGGAGACCCAGTACTTC
>.|TRBV19|TRBJ2-7|.
CASSLSTGSLYEQYF
TGTGCCAGTAGTCTTTCAACAGGGAGCCTCTACGAGCAGTACTTC
>.|TRBV7-9|TRBJ2-7|few
CASTFPDRGFYEQYF
TGTGCCAGCACCTTCCCGGACCGGGGATTCTACGAGCAGTACTTC
>.|TRBV10-3|TRBJ2-7|.
CAISEERISSYEQYF
TGTGCCATCAGTGAGGAACGGATAAGCTCCTACGAGCAGTACTTC
>.|TRBV15|TRBJ1-1|few
CATSRDRTEHMNTEAFF
TGTGCCACCAGCAGAGATAGGACGGAACACATGAACACTGAAGCTTTCTTT
>.|TRBV7-9|TRBJ1-1|few
CASKNFANTEAFF
TGTGCCAGCAAAAACTTCGCGAACACTGAAGCTTTCTTT
>TRBD2|TRBV7-8|TRBJ2-1|few
CASRGGRNEQFF
TGTGCCAGCCGTGGCGGGAGGAATGAGCAGTTCTTC
>.|TRBV20-1|TRBJ1-3|.
CSARVGLSGNTIYF
TGCAGTGCTAGAGTGGGTCTCTCTGGAAACACCATATATTTT
>TRBD2|TRBV30|TRBJ2-2|.
CAWRKASGSGELFF
TGTGCCTGGAGGAAGGCTAGCGGGAGCGGGGAGCTGTTTTTT
>.|TRBV28|TRBJ1-3|many
CASSTRGAGNTIYF
TGTGCCAGCAGTACCAGGGGTGCCGGAAACACCATATATTTT
>TRBD2|TRBV20-1|TRBJ2-5|many
CSALTPLATETQYF
TGCAGTGCTTTAACCCCACTAGCGACGGAGACCCAGTACTTC
>.|TRBV28|TRBJ2-3|few
CASSSRTGQRHTQYF
TGTGCCAGCAGTTCGAGAACAGGGCAGCGGCATACGCAGTATTTT
>.|TRBV20-1|TRBJ2-7|many
CSARDVSHIRREQYF
TGCAGTGCTAGGGACGTTAGCCACATACGAAGGGAGCAGTACTTC
>.|TRBV13|TRBJ2-7|few
CASSSGVFYEQYF
TGTGCCAGCAGCTCAGGTGTTTTCTACGAGCAGTACTTC
>.|TRBV11-2|TRBJ2-1|many
CASSQIRGTSSSYNEQFF
TGTGCCAGCAGCCAAATTCGGGGGACATCTAGCTCCTACAATGAGCAGTTCTTC
>.|TRBV19|TRBJ2-6|few
CASSIGGVGANVLTF
TGTGCCAGTAGTATAGGAGGGGTCGGGGCCAACGTCCTGACTTTC
>TRBD1|TRBV24-1|TRBJ1-1|few
CATSDAGTGNTEAFF
TGTGCCACCAGTGACGCCGGGACAGGGAACACTGAAGCTTTCTTT
>TRBD1|TRBV30|TRBJ2-3|few
CAWAGTGKDTQYF
TGTGCCTGGGCCGGGACAGGGAAAGATACGCAGTATTTT
>.|TRBV2|TRBJ1-2|many
CASSEGGAGGYTF
TGTGCCAGCAGTGAAGGAGGGGCTGGTGGCTACACCTTC
>.|TRBV12-3/TRBV12-4|TRBJ2-5|many
CASSLLRDGGQETQYF
TGTGCCAGCAGTTTATTAAGGGACGGCGGTCAAGAGACCCAGTACTTC
>.|TRBV20-1|TRBJ2-7|few
CSARRVGANEQYF
TGCAGTGCTAGACGAGTGGGAGCGAACGAGCAGTACTTC
>.|TRBV14|TRBJ2-2|once
CASSQQPATGELFF
TGTGCCAGCAGCCAACAGCCAGCCACCGGGGAGCTGTTTTTT
>.|TRBV5-4|TRBJ1-5|few
CASSLGGDSNQPQHF
TGTGCCAGCAGCTTGGGGGGGGATAGCAATCAGCCCCAGCATTTT
>TRBD1|TRBV30|TRBJ2-1|many
CAWSVRQGLYEQFF
TGTGCCTGGAGTGTGCGACAGGGGTTGTATGAGCAGTTCTTC
>TRBD2|TRBV28|TRBJ2-1|many
CASSLRSGLAINNEQFF
TGTGCCAGCAGTTTAAGATCGGGACTAGCTATAAATAATGAGCAGTTCTTC
>.|TRBV20-1|TRBJ1-2|many
CSSRSGTLYGYTF
TGCAGTTCGAGATCCGGGACACTCTATGGCTACACCTTC
>TRBD1|TRBV25-1|TRBJ2-1|.
CASSKDRASSYNEQFF
TGTGCCAGCAGTAAGGACAGGGCTAGCTCCTACAATGAGCAGTTCTTC
>TRBD1|TRBV20-1|TRBJ1-1|.
CSATSGKGADTEAFF
TGCAGTGCTACCAGCGGGAAGGGGGCCGACACTGAAGCTTTCTTT
>TRBD2|TRBV10-3|TRBJ2-7|many
CAISDRTSPYEQYF
TGTGCCATCAGTGACCGGACTAGTCCCTACGAGCAGTACTTC
>TRBD1|TRBV29-1|TRBJ2-7|.
CSVVGTDPYEQYF
TGCAGCGTAGTCGGGACAGATCCCTACGAGCAGTACTTC